This T cell receptor beta chain was found in a study of blood T cells in healthy people across ages. Study-wide results and limits: Compared with aged donors, long-lived donors showed fewer expanded clones, suggesting selection.

Germline assignment: CDR1 SNHLY and CDR2 FYNNEI. Trimming cost V 3 bases and J 11 bases, with 12 bases left between them. The CDR3 consists of 12 residues. Isolation recovered at least 7 million PBMCs from every sample. As regards this clonotype: Its matching antigen is unknown.

A second PCR, run for roughly 7 to 12 cycles, used a sample-barcoded 5' primer plus a J-beta primer mix. TCRdb itself ran the 5' RACE reads through MiXCR, one entry per CDR3 protein. The sample lists more than 650,000 distinct CDR3 sequences, about a fifth seen once, with 20% to 25% in the top ten. The genes are TRBV2 and TRBJ2-3; D is possibly TRBD1 (6 bases). Source material: blood. The receptor was derived from a man between 65 and 85 years old in good health. CDR3 sequence: CASSDWGLGQYF. CDR3 DNA: TGTGCCAGCAGTGATTGGGGGCTCGGGCAGTATTTT.